The T cell receptor beta chain under discussion was sequenced for a study of blood T cells in healthy people across ages. V lost 1 base, J lost 8 bases, and 13 bases stayed unmatched. The CDR3 sequence is 18 residues long. Germline values: CDR1 SGHTA, CDR2 FQGNSA. Together with a sample-barcoded 5' primer, a J-beta primer mix was included in a second PCR lasting about 7 to 12 cycles. Every cDNA was tagged by a template-switch adaptor with 12 random nucleotides. A single record per CDR3 protein comes from TCRdb applying MiXCR to the 5' RACE reads. The table has 650,000 to 1,000,000 distinct CDR3 sequences, around 36% seen once. This clonotype was observed a handful of times.

Sample: blood. The chain recombines TRBV7-2 with TRBJ1-4; TRBD1 matches at 10 bases. The sequence was obtained from a man aged 18 to 35 in good health. The CDR3 sequence: CASSLGTSGGQGYEKLFF. Written as DNA, the CDR3 is TGTGCCAGCAGCTTAGGAACCAGCGGGGGACAGGGGTACGAAAAACTGTTTTTT.